This TCR beta chain was documented in a study of T-cell memory formation after mild COVID-19. Study summary: TCR clusters mostly belonged to single donors.

As to this clonotype: Antigen unknown.

The germline CDR1 and CDR2 sequences are LGHNA and YNFKEQ. V was pared by 4 bases and J by 3 bases, with 7 bases of the junction left unmatched. There are 16 residues in the CDR3. Study outcomes and limitations: Detection of some responders pre-infection suggested pre-existing cross-reactive memory T cells participated.

MiXCR was run by TCRdb on the 5' RACE reads, yielding one entry per CDR3 protein. The repertoire has under 110,000 distinct CDR3 sequences, approximately 17% of them found once; the top ten carry 28%. The specimen was PBMCs or a T cell subset sorted from them (not recorded which). The origin of this receptor is an adult woman who had mild COVID-19 (a few samples of this study predate the infection). Cell type and time point are not known. The chain employs TRBV4-2 and TRBJ1-3; 9 bases are a match to TRBD1. The CDR3 here is CASSPPTGGDGNTIYF. The DNA of the CDR3 is TGTGCCAGCAGCCCTCCGACAGGGGGTGATGGAAACACCATATATTTT.